This entry lists 27 T cell receptor beta chains sequenced from one sample in a study of blood T cells in healthy people across ages. Sample-barcoded 5' priming and a J-beta primer mix drove a second PCR of about 7 to 12 cycles. TCRdb reprocessed the 5' RACE reads with MiXCR, giving one entry per CDR3 protein. In the table there are more than 500,000 distinct CDR3 sequences, approximately 30% of which are singletons. The material sequenced was blood. These receptors were obtained from a woman in her 70s in good health.

This clonotype was detected a few times. This chain uses TRBV6-6 with TRBJ2-2; tentative D call: TRBD2 (5 bases). V was shortened by 5 bases and J by 6 bases, with 16 bases between the two germline ends. CDR1 and CDR2 from the germline V gene are MNHNY and SVGAGI (reference sequence). The length of the CDR3 is 15 residues. CDR3 amino acids: CASSHGTRIPGELFF. The CDR3 DNA sequence: TGTGCCAGCAGTCATGGTACTAGAATTCCCGGGGAGCTGTTTTTT.

Only a few counts were recorded for this clonotype. The V gene is TRBV7-7, the J gene TRBJ2-5; 9 bases fit TRBD2. The CDR3 covers 14 residues. Germline V CDR1 and CDR2: SSHAT, FNYEAQ (reference sequence). The CDR3 loop reads CACSKTSGQETQYF. In nucleotides, the CDR3 is TGTGCTTGCAGCAAGACTAGCGGCCAAGAGACCCAGTACTTC.

This clonotype was counted a few times. V gene TRBV2 combines with J gene TRBJ1-1, with 7 bases aligning to TRBD1. Germline trimming cut 10 bases from V and 1 base from J; bases unmatched to any gene: 3. Germline V CDR1 and CDR2: SNHLY, FYNNEI. This CDR3 comprises 12 residues. The CDR3 DNA sequence: TGTGCCACCCGACAGGGGAACACTGAAGCTTTCTTT. Translated, it gives CATRQGNTEAFF.

The chain carries TRBV6-2 or TRBV6-3 and TRBJ2-2, with TRBD1 identical over 9 bases. Germline CDR1 reads MNHEY; CDR2 reads SVGEGT. V lost 7 bases and J lost 1; bases outside the gene matches: 4. This CDR3 contains 15 residues. Here the CDR3 reads CASKRQGVNTGELFF. The CDR3 coding sequence is TGTGCCAGCAAGAGACAGGGGGTGAACACCGGGGAGCTGTTTTTT.

V usage is TRBV6-6 and J usage is TRBJ1-4; no firm D call. The CDR3 spans 14 residues. Germline loops: CDR1 MNHNY, CDR2 SVGAGI (reference sequence). Trimming removed 2 bases from V and 8 bases from J, with 12 bases in between. The CDR3 DNA reads TGTGCCAGCAGTTACACCTCCGGGAGGGAAAAACTGTTTTTT. Translating gives CASSYTSGREKLFF.

V gene TRBV6-1 combines with J gene TRBJ2-3; perhaps TRBD2 as D (5 bases). CDR1 MNHNS and CDR2 SASEGT come from the germline V gene. The CDR3 spans 13 residues. V lost 4 bases and J lost 4, with 9 bases in between. CDR3 sequence: CASSVSGADTQYF. The CDR3 bases are TGTGCCAGCAGTGTTTCCGGGGCAGATACGCAGTATTTT.

The V call is TRBV20-1, the J call TRBJ2-1; 9 bases align to TRBD1. Germline-derived CDR1 and CDR2 are DFQATT and SNEGSKA (reference sequence). V lost 0 bases, J lost 6 bases, and 3 bases stayed unmatched. This CDR3 spans 14 amino acids. The CDR3 sequence: CSAREGTGSNEQFF. The CDR3 DNA follows: TGCAGTGCTAGAGAGGGGACAGGGTCCAATGAGCAGTTCTTC.

This rearrangement joins TRBV6-5 to TRBJ2-7; 9 nucleotides line up with TRBD2. V dropped 4 bases and J dropped 4; count of bases not matched to a gene: 11. This CDR3 spans 16 amino acids. Germline V gene sequence: CDR1 MNHEY, CDR2 SVGAGI. For the CDR3, the DNA is TGTGCCAGCAGTTTAAGCCTGACTAGCGGAACATACGAGCAGTACTTC. This gives the protein CASSLSLTSGTYEQYF.

The genes are TRBV20-1 and TRBJ1-2; D not resolved. The CDR3 length is 16 residues. Germline V CDR1 and CDR2: DFQATT, SNEGSKA (reference sequence). The V gene lost 6 bases and the J gene lost 1 base, with 21 bases spanning the gap. CDR3 loop: CSARMVGLIINYGYTF. The CDR3, as DNA: TGCAGTGCCAGGATGGTCGGTCTGATAATTAACTATGGCTACACCTTC.

This chain uses TRBV7-2 with TRBJ2-3, with TRBD2 matching over 8 bases. Germline loops: CDR1 SGHTA, CDR2 FQGNSA. With 2 bases clipped from V and 5 bases from J, the junction kept 9 bases outside the gene matches. The length of the CDR3 is 16 residues. CDR3 residues: CASSLTRGGLQDTQYF. The CDR3 DNA reads as TGTGCCAGCAGCTTAACACGGGGGGGCCTACAAGATACGCAGTATTTT.

This clonotype appeared many times. The CDR3 nucleotides are TGCGCCAGCAGCCATGCTAGTGCGGAGACCCAGTACTTC. It codes for CASSHASAETQYF. The J gene is TRBJ2-5, the V gene TRBV4-1; no reliable D call. Trimming removed 3 bases from V and 5 bases from J, with 10 bases in between. The germline V gene has CDR1 MGHRA and CDR2 YSYEKL. CDR3 size: 13 residues.

The chain carries TRBV13 and TRBJ1-1; 7 bases align to TRBD1. CDR3 length: 16 amino acids. CDR1 PRHDT and CDR2 FYEKMQ come from the germline V gene (reference sequence). The V gene end was trimmed by 5 bases and the J gene end by 0 bases; junction bases not matched to a gene: 9. Here the CDR3 reads CASSLTLGQLNTEAFF. Here the CDR3 DNA reads TGTGCCAGCAGCCTCACCCTGGGACAGCTGAACACTGAAGCTTTCTTT.

The chain carries TRBV14 and TRBJ2-5, with 7 bases lining up with TRBD2. The J call may not be correct, given that the DNA end is closer to TRBJ2-7. This CDR3 has 15 amino acids. The V gene's germline CDR1 is SGHDN and CDR2 FVKESK. CDR3 in DNA: TGTGCCAGCAGCCTCTTAGGACTAGGTGAAGGCGAGCAGTACTTC. It codes for CASSLLGLGEGEQYF.

The chain joins TRBV10-3 to TRBJ1-1; 10 nucleotides line up with TRBD1. With 6 bases clipped from V and 5 bases from J, the junction kept 6 bases outside the gene matches. The CDR3 has 14 residues. Germline lookup yields CDR1 ENHRY and CDR2 SYGVKD. The CDR3 sequence: CAIRTGGSGTEAFF. CDR3 in DNA: TGTGCCATCAGGACAGGGGGCTCTGGTACTGAAGCTTTCTTT.

The V and J genes are TRBV5-1 and TRBJ2-1; TRBD2 matches 7 bases. With 4 bases clipped from V and 0 bases from J, the junction kept 7 bases outside the gene matches. Per germline, CDR1 SGHRS and CDR2 YFSETQ. The CDR3 loop spans 16 amino acids. Here the CDR3 reads CASSAGLGNSYNEQFF. The DNA of the CDR3 is TGCGCCAGCAGCGCTGGACTAGGTAACTCCTACAATGAGCAGTTCTTC.

There are a few counts of this clonotype. CDR3 amino acids: CSVGSQGANEKLFF. CDR3 coding DNA: TGCAGCGTTGGGTCCCAGGGGGCTAATGAAAAACTGTTTTTT. V gene TRBV29-1 combines with J gene TRBJ1-4; 7 bases agree with TRBD1. Germline CDR1 is SQVTM and CDR2 is ANQGSEA. This CDR3 has 14 amino acids. The junction had 5 bases not matched to a gene; V was cut back by 4 bases and J by 3 bases.

V is TRBV4-1 and J is TRBJ1-2, with D possibly matching TRBD1 (6 bases). V was clipped by 0 bases and J by 4 bases, with 6 bases between them. CDR1 MGHRA and CDR2 YSYEKL come from the germline V gene. The length of the CDR3 is 13 residues. DNA of the CDR3: TGCGCCAGCAGCCAAGAACAGGGCTATGGCTACACCTTC. Translating gives CASSQEQGYGYTF.

The chain has TRBV15 and TRBJ1-2; D might be TRBD1 (6 bases). Germline CDR1 and CDR2: LNHNV and YYDKDF (reference sequence). The CDR3 sequence is 14 residues long. Trimming took off 3 bases at V and 2 bases at J, with 10 bases between the two ends. CDR3 sequence (DNA): TGTGCCACCAGCAGGGACAGAAAGAACTATGGCTACACCTTC. Translation gives CATSRDRKNYGYTF.

V usage is TRBV12-3 or TRBV12-4 and J usage is TRBJ2-3; either TRBD1 or TRBD2 may supply D (6 bases each). The CDR3 is 12 residues long. Trimming shortened V by 10 bases and J by 11 bases, and 19 bases separated the two germline ends. For the CDR3, the DNA is TGTGCCACCAAGGGGGGAGCAGATGTGCAGTATTTT. It translates to CATKGGADVQYF.

CDR3 bases: TGCGCCAGCAGCTTGAGGACCGGGGGTGATAATAATTCACCCCTCCACTTT. Its translation: CASSLRTGGDNNSPLHF. The V call is TRBV5-1, the J call TRBJ1-6; possibly TRBD1 for D (5 bases). Trimming removed 1 base from V and 5 bases from J, with 16 bases in between. Germline V gene data show CDR1 as SGHRS and CDR2 as YFSETQ. The CDR3 is 17 amino acids.

The chain combines TRBV29-1 with TRBJ1-4, with 9 bases that match TRBD1. The CDR3 is 12 residues long. CDR1 is SQVTM and CDR2 is ANQGSEA in the germline V gene. Trimming took 6 bases from V and 11 from J; bases not matched to a gene: 7. CDR3 protein: CSVAGQGDKLFF. CDR3 sequence (DNA): TGCAGCGTGGCGGGACAGGGCGACAAACTGTTTTTT.

The gene calls are TRBV6-1 and TRBJ1-4; D is perhaps TRBD1 (6 bases). Germline values: CDR1 MNHNS, CDR2 SASEGT. The CDR3 runs to 14 residues. With 4 bases removed from V and 4 bases from J, the gap between germline ends came to 10 bases. The CDR3 DNA reads TGTGCCAGCAGTGTCGGGGGGCATAATGAAAAACTGTTTTTT. As protein: CASSVGGHNEKLFF.

The chain links TRBV7-2 to TRBJ2-4; 8 bases agree with TRBD1. CDR3 length: 14 amino acids. V lost 3 bases and J lost 6; bases outside the gene matches: 4. The germline V gene encodes CDR1 SGHTA and CDR2 FQGNSA. The CDR3 coding sequence is TGTGCCAGCAGCTTGGACAGGGCTGGAAACATTCAGTACTTC. Translated, it gives CASSLDRAGNIQYF. Together with reference TRBV7-2 and TRBJ2-4, the CDR3 gives the full variable domain: GAGVSQSPSNKVTEKGKDVELRCDPISGHTALYWYRQSLGQGLEFLIYFQGNSAPDKSGLPSDRFSAERTGGSVSTLTIQRTQQEDSAVYLCASSLDRAGNIQYFGAGTRLSVL.

The chain links TRBV3-1 to TRBJ2-5; 8 bases align to TRBD2. The CDR3 contains 15 residues. J gave up 3 bases and V 6 bases, and 9 bases lay outside the gene matches. Germline V gene lookup returns CDR1 LGHDT and CDR2 YNNKEL (reference sequence). CDR3 sequence reads: CASRTGGLRKETQYF. CDR3 in DNA: TGTGCCAGCAGAACGGGGGGGCTACGAAAAGAGACCCAGTACTTC.

This clonotype appeared many times. This chain connects TRBV6-5 to TRBJ2-5; 7 bases map to TRBD1. CDR1 is MNHEY and CDR2 is SVGAGI in the germline V gene. The CDR3 runs to 13 residues. V shed 6 bases and J 7 bases; nucleotides not matched to a gene: 8. The CDR3 protein is CASRTQGSGTQYF. CDR3 in DNA: TGTGCCAGCAGGACACAGGGGAGCGGGACCCAGTACTTC.

In its sample, this clonotype was seen many times. The CDR3 loop is CSASSGRIAYNEQFF. The CDR3 nucleotides read TGCAGTGCTTCCTCTGGGCGGATAGCCTACAATGAGCAGTTCTTC. V and J are TRBV20-1 and TRBJ2-1; D not certain. The V end lost 5 bases, the J end lost 2 bases, and 16 bases lay between the germline ends. The CDR3 is 15 amino acids. The V gene's germline CDR1 is DFQATT and CDR2 SNEGSKA (reference sequence).

The chain employs TRBV28 and TRBJ1-4; 7 nucleotides align to TRBD1. This CDR3 contains 15 residues. Germline CDR1 and CDR2: MDHEN and SYDVKM. With V trimmed by 6 bases and J by 7 bases, 11 bases remained unmatched. For the CDR3, the DNA is TGTGCCAGCAGCCCCCCGACAGGGATGAGTGAAAAACTGTTTTTT. Translating it yields CASSPPTGMSEKLFF.